Below are 18 T cell receptor beta chains sequenced from a single sample in a study of glioma-infiltrating T cells after dendritic cell vaccination (dated by TCRdb to about 2016). Libraries were constructed by the immunoSEQ multiplex PCR assay. TCRdb provides this immuneACCESS table in a form limited to in-frame rearrangements. Some clones are lacking; in checked studies, under half of them reflect an unresolved V gene, and why the rest are absent is not known. This sample holds 75,000 to 95,000 clones; more than 80% were observed only once. The top ten clonotypes cover 2% to 2.5% of the sample. The time point label here, explained by the study, means: after dendritic cell vaccination, including at tumor progression/relapse. The sequences come from blood, collected after dendritic cell vaccination. These receptors originate from a human donor with glioblastoma.

The CDR3 loop reads CASSYSSVSKNTEAFF. The CDR3 DNA reads as TGTGCCAGCAGTTACTCGAGTGTATCAAAAAACACTGAAGCTTTCTTT. The chain combines TRBV6-5 with TRBJ1-1; the D is unclear. The CDR3 is 16 residues long. Deletions cut 0 bases from V and 2 bases from J, with 13 bases between. Germline CDR1 is MNHEY and CDR2 is SVGAGI.

The J gene is TRBJ1-5, the V gene TRBV7-9; D is possibly TRBD1 (6 bases). From germline, CDR1 is SEHNR and CDR2 FQNEAQ (reference sequence). Between the trimmed V and J ends, which lost 8 bases and 1 base, there was a span of 6 bases. This CDR3 comprises 12 residues. This CDR3 is CASGQSNQPQHF. The CDR3 DNA follows: TGTGCCAGCGGACAGAGCAATCAGCCCCAGCATTTT.

This sequence joins TRBV6-5 and TRBJ1-2; 7 nucleotides align to TRBD1. Trimming took 0 bases from V and 7 from J; bases not matched to a gene: 11. This CDR3 spans 16 amino acids. Looked up from germline, CDR1 is MNHEY and CDR2 is SVGAGI. CDR3 DNA sequence: TGTGCCAGCAGTTACTCGACACAGGGGTCGGGTGGTGGCTACACCTTC. Its translation: CASSYSTQGSGGGYTF.

This clone was found once. In DNA, the CDR3 is TGTGCCAGCAGCCCATCAGGGGGCGCCGATCAGCCCCAGCATTTT. Amino acid sequence: CASSPSGGADQPQHF. The V and J genes are TRBV6-5 and TRBJ1-5; TRBD1 matches 8 bases. Germline lookup yields CDR1 MNHEY and CDR2 SVGAGI. The trim removed 6 bases at V and 5 bases at J, leaving 9 bases unmatched. CDR3 size: 15 residues.

The rearrangement uses TRBV11-3 and TRBJ1-1; D unresolved. The CDR3 sequence is 14 residues long. Trimming cost V 5 bases and J 1 base, with 11 bases left between them. Germline V gene data show CDR1 as SGHNT and CDR2 as YENEEA. The CDR3, as DNA: TGTGCCAGCAGCCTCCGAGGGAAGAACACTGAAGCTTTCTTT. Translating it yields CASSLRGKNTEAFF.

V gene TRBV5-1 combines with J gene TRBJ2-5; tentative D call: TRBD1 (5 bases). CDR3 length equals 14 residues. CDR1 and CDR2 (germline): SGHRS, YFSETQ. V lost 4 bases to trimming and J lost 0 bases, with 10 bases between them. CDR3: CASSEQGNQETQYF. DNA of the CDR3: TGCGCCAGCAGCGAGCAGGGAAACCAAGAGACCCAGTACTTC.

The chain combines TRBV28 with TRBJ1-2; TRBD1 matches at 9 bases. The V gene's germline CDR1 is MDHEN and CDR2 SYDVKM. J lost 4 bases, V lost 6 bases, and 9 bases had no gene match. The CDR3 covers 15 residues. The CDR3 spells CASSPGQGPPYGYTF. The CDR3 DNA reads TGTGCCAGCAGCCCGGGACAGGGCCCTCCCTATGGCTACACCTTC.

The chain combines TRBV6-4 with TRBJ1-1, with D perhaps matching TRBD1 (5 bases). This CDR3 is built from 14 residues. The ends were cut back, 5 bases at V and 5 bases at J, with 15 bases in the middle. Germline CDR1 MRHNA, CDR2 SNTAGT. CDR3 sequence reads: CASSLWGGKTEAFF. CDR3 nucleotides: TGTGCCAGCAGTCTTTGGGGGGGAAAGACTGAAGCTTTCTTT.

The sample holds a few counts of this clone. The rearrangement links TRBV2 to TRBJ2-7; 12 bases line up with TRBD2. The V gene's germline CDR1 is SNHLY and CDR2 FYNNEI. The CDR3 has 14 amino acids. V lost 2 bases, J lost 13 bases, and 9 bases stayed unmatched. The CDR3 region has the DNA TGTGCCAGCAGTGAACCCCGGCTAGCGGGGGGGCCCTACTTC. This gives the protein CASSEPRLAGGPYF.

V is TRBV7-9 and J is TRBJ1-2; D not resolved. CDR1 SEHNR and CDR2 FQNEAQ come from the germline V gene (reference sequence). The V and J ends lost 1 base and 6 bases respectively, with 3 bases between them. This CDR3 is 11 amino acids long. The CDR3 DNA is TGTGCCAGCAGCTTAGGCGATGGCTACACCTTC. It is translated as CASSLGDGYTF.

The chain has TRBV6-5 and TRBJ2-1, with 9 bases that match TRBD2. The CDR3 sequence is 15 residues long. V shed 6 bases and J 9 bases; nucleotides not matched to a gene: 12. Germline V gene lookup returns CDR1 MNHEY and CDR2 SVGAGI. The CDR3 loop is CASRDGGGAGIEQFF. CDR3 coding DNA: TGTGCCAGCAGGGATGGCGGGGGGGCCGGTATTGAGCAGTTCTTC.

The rearrangement joins TRBV7-3 to TRBJ2-1; TRBD2 might be the D (5 bases). The germline V gene has CDR1 SGHTA and CDR2 FQGTGA. The CDR3 consists of 14 residues. V was clipped by 5 bases and J by 9 bases, with 17 bases between them. The CDR3 region is CASSDGRGLGEQFF. The CDR3, as DNA: TGTGCCAGCAGCGACGGTAGAGGGTTGGGTGAGCAGTTCTTC.

The chain employs TRBV10-1 and TRBJ2-7, with a tentative D call TRBD2 (7 bases). Trimming stripped 3 bases from V and 3 bases from J, with 18 bases between. This CDR3 is 16 amino acids long. Per germline, CDR1 WNHNN and CDR2 SYGVQD (reference sequence). CDR3 protein: CASSEVPGEGFYEQYV. CDR3 sequence (DNA): TGCGCCAGCAGTGAAGTCCCAGGGGAGGGCTTCTACGAGCAGTACGTC.

CDR3 sequence (DNA): TGTGCCAGCAGCCCAGGGGCTGGTGGCACTGAAGCTTTCTTT. It translates to CASSPGAGGTEAFF. The chain recombines TRBV7-2 with TRBJ1-1; TRBD1 might be the D (6 bases). This CDR3 contains 14 residues. The V end lost 5 bases, the J end lost 4 bases, and 14 bases lay between the germline ends. Germline V CDR1 and CDR2: SGHTA, FQGNSA.

The V and J genes are TRBV5-6 and TRBJ1-1; TRBD1 agrees at 9 bases. The germline V gene encodes CDR1 SGHDT and CDR2 YYEEEE. J lost 3 bases, V lost 4 bases, and 13 bases had no gene match. The CDR3 has 17 amino acids. CDR3 protein: CASSRNRGPERDTEAFF. The CDR3 region has the DNA TGTGCCAGCAGCCGAAACAGGGGGCCAGAAAGGGACACTGAAGCTTTCTTT.

The chain is built from TRBV19 and TRBJ1-1; 9 bases align to TRBD1. The CDR3 runs 14 residues. From germline, CDR1 is LNHDA and CDR2 SQIVND (reference sequence). V was clipped by 6 bases and J by 5 bases; unmatched bases: 7. CDR3 residues: CASRVQGARTEAFF. In DNA, the CDR3 is TGTGCCAGTAGAGTACAGGGGGCACGGACTGAAGCTTTCTTT.

The chain uses TRBV7-2 and TRBJ1-1; D is unclear. The CDR3 consists of 14 residues. The V gene lost 1 base and the J gene lost 2 bases, with 8 bases spanning the gap. The germline CDR1 and CDR2 sequences are SGHTA and FQGNSA. In DNA form, the CDR3 reads TGTGCCAGCAGCTTAGGCAGGCTTAACACTGAAGCTTTCTTT. It encodes CASSLGRLNTEAFF. Using reference TRBV7-2 and TRBJ1-1 for the parts outside the CDR3, the full variable domain is GAGVSQSPSNKVTEKGKDVELRCDPISGHTALYWYRQSLGQGLEFLIYFQGNSAPDKSGLPSDRFSAERTGGSVSTLTIQRTQQEDSAVYLCASSLGRLNTEAFFGQGTRLTVV.

The chain has TRBV21-1 and TRBJ2-3; the tabulated D call, TRBD1, remains unverified against the DNA. TRBV21-1 is classified as a pseudogene. CDR3 length: 14 amino acids. The CDR3 region has the DNA TGTGCCAGCAGCCCTCGGGCAGGGACAGATACGCAGTATTTT. This translates into CASSPRAGTDTQYF.